The entry below describes one T cell receptor beta chain. Its antigen is still unknown. This sample is drawn from a study of post-analysis software for immune sequencing data. Study-wide results and limits: Compared with controls, patients had more of roughly 5 TRBV segments, including TRBV5-6, TRBV5-1 and TRBV20-1.

Each TCR beta cDNA library carried unique molecular identifiers. MiXCR was run by TCRdb on the PCR reads, yielding one entry per CDR3 protein. The data show some 690,000 distinct CDR3 sequences, around 27% seen once. The CDR3 extends over 13 amino acids. Per the germline V gene, CDR1 is SGDLS and CDR2 is YYNGEE. V was clipped by 2 bases and J by 8 bases, with 11 bases between them. The chain is built from TRBV9 and TRBJ1-5; D gene ambiguous. The receptor's source is a girl aged 10 to 17 with multiple sclerosis. The specimen sequenced was blood. DNA for the CDR3: TGTGCCAGCAGCGTCGACGGCGGGGAGCCCCAGCATTTT. Protein product: CASSVDGGEPQHF.